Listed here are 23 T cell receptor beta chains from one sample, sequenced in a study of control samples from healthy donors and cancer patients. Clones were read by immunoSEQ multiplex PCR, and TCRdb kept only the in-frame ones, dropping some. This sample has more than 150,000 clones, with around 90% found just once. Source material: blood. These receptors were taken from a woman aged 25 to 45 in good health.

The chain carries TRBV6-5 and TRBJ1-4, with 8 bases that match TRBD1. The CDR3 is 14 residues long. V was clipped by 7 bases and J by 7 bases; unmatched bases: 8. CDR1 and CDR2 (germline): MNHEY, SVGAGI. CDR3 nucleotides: TGTGCCAGCAATTCAGGGGGCTTCGGTGAAAAACTGTTTTTT. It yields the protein CASNSGGFGEKLFF.

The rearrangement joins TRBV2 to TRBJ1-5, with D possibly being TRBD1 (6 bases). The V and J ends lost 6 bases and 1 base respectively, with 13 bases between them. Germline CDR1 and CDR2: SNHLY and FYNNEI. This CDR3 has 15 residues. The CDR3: CASSVEGESNQPQHF. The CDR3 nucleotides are TGTGCCAGCAGCGTGGAGGGGGAGAGCAATCAGCCCCAGCATTTT.

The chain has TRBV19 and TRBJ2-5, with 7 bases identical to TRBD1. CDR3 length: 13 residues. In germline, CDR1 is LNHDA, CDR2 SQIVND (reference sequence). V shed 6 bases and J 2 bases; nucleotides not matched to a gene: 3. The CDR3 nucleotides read TGTGCCAGTAGGGCCAGGGGGCAAGAGACCCAGTACTTC. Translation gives CASRARGQETQYF.

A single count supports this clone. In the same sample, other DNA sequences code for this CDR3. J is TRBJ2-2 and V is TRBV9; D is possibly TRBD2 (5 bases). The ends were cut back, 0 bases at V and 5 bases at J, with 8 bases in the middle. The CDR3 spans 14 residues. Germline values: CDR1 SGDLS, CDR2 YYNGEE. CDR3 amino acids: CASSVGGGTGELFF. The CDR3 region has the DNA TGTGCCAGCAGCGTAGGAGGAGGTACCGGGGAGCTGTTTTTT.

DNA for the CDR3: TGTGCCAGCAGCTTGGGACAGGGAGGATTAGATACGCAGTATTTT. This translates into CASSLGQGGLDTQYF. The rearrangement joins TRBV5-4 to TRBJ2-3; D is perhaps TRBD1 (7 bases). Trimming took 0 bases from V and 5 from J, leaving 13 bases between them. Germline CDR1 is SGHNT and CDR2 is YYREEE (reference sequence). CDR3 length: 15 residues.

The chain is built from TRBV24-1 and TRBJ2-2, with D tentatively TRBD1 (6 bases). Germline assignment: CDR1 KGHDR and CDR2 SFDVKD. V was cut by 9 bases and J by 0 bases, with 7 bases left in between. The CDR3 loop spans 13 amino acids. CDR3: CATQGTNTGELFF. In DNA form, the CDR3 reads TGTGCCACCCAGGGGACGAACACCGGGGAGCTGTTTTTT.

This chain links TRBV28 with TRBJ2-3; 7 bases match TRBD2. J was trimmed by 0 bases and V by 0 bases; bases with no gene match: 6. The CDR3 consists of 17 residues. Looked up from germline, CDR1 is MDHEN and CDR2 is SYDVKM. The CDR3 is CASSLWSLADSTDTQYF. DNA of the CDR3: TGTGCCAGCAGTTTATGGAGTCTAGCGGATAGCACAGATACGCAGTATTTT.

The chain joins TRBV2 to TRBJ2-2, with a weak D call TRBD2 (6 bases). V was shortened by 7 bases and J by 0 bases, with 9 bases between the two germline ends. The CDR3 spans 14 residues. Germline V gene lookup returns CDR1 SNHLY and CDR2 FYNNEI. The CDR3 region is CASMEGSNTGELFF. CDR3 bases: TGTGCCAGCATGGAGGGATCGAACACCGGGGAGCTGTTTTTT. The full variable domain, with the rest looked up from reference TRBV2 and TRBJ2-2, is EPEVTQTPSHQVTQMGQEVILRCVPISNHLYFYWYRQILGQKVEFLVSFYNNEISEKSEIFDDQFSVERPDGSNFTLKIRSTKLEDSAMYFCASMEGSNTGELFFGEGSRLTVL.

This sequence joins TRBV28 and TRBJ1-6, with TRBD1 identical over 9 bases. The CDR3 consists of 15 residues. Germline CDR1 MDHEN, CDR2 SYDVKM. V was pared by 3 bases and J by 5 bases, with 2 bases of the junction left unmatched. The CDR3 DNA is TGTGCCAGCAGTTTCGGGGACAGGGATAATTCACCCCTCCACTTT. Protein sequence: CASSFGDRDNSPLHF.

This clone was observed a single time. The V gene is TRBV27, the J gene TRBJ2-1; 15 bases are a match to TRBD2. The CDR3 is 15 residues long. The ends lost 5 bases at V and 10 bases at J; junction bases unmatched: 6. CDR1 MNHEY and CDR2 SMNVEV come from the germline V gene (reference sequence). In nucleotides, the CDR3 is TGTGCCAGCAGTCTCCGGACTAGCGGGAGGGGGGAGCAGTTCTTC. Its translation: CASSLRTSGRGEQFF.

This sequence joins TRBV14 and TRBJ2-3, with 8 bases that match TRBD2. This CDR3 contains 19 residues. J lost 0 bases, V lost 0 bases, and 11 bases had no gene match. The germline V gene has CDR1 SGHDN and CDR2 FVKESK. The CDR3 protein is CASSQDLLGGRPSTDTQYF. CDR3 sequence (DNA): TGTGCCAGCAGCCAAGATCTCCTAGGCGGGAGGCCTAGCACAGATACGCAGTATTTT.

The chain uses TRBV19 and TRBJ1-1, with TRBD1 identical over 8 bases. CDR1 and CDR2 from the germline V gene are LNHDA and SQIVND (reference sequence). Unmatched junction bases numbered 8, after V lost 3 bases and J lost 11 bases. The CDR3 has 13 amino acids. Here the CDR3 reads CASSINQGARAFF. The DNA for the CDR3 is TGTGCCAGTAGTATCAACCAGGGGGCAAGGGCTTTCTTT.

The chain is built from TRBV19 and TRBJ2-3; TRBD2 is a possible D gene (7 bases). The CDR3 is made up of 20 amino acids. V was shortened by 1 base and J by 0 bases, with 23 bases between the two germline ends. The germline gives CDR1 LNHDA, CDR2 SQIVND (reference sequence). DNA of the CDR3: TGTGCCAGTAGTATAGGTTTTGGCCGAGGGAGGGACACTAGCACAGATACGCAGTATTTT. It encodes CASSIGFGRGRDTSTDTQYF.

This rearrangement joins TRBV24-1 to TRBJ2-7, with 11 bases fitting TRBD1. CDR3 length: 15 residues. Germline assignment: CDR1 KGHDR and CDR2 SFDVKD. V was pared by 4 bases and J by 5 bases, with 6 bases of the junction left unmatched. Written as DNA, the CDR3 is TGTGCCACCAGTGACCGGGGACAGGGGGGCGACGAGCAGTACTTC. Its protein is CATSDRGQGGDEQYF.

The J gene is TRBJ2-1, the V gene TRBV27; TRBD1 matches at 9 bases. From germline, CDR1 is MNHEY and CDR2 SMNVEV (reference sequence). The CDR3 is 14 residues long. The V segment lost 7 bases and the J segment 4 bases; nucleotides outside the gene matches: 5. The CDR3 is CASTTGGPYNEQFF. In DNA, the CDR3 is TGTGCCAGCACCACAGGGGGCCCTTACAATGAGCAGTTCTTC.

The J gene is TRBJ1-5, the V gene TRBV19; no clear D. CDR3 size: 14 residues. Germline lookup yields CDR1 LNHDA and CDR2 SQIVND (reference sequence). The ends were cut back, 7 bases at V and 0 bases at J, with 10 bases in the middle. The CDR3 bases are TGTGCCAGTATCGGGTGGAATAGCAATCAGCCCCAGCATTTT. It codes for CASIGWNSNQPQHF. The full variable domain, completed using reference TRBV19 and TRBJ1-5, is DGGITQSPKYLFRKEGQNVTLSCEQNLNHDAMYWYRQDPGQGLRLIYYSQIVNDFQKGDIAEGYSVSREKKESFPLTVTSAQKNPTAFYLCASIGWNSNQPQHFGDGTRLSIL.

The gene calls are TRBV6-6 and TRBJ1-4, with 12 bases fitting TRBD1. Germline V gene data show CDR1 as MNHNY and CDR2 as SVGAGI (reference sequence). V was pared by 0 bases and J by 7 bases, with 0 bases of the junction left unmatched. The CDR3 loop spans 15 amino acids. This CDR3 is CASSYSGQGAEKLFF. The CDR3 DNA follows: TGTGCCAGCAGTTACTCGGGACAGGGGGCTGAAAAACTGTTTTTT.

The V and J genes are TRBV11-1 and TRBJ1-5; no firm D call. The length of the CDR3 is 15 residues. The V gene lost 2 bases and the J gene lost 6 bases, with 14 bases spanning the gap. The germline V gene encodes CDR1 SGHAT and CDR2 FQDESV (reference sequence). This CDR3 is CASSLYQETGQPQHF. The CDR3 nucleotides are TGTGCCAGCAGCTTATATCAGGAGACGGGTCAGCCCCAGCATTTT.

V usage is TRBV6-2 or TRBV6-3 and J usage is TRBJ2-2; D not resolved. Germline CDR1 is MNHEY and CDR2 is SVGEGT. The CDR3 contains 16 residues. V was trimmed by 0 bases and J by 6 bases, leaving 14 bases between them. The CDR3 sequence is CASSYSKTALAGELFF. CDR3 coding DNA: TGTGCCAGCAGTTACTCCAAGACGGCGCTCGCCGGGGAGCTGTTTTTT.

The CDR3 is CASSQVPGGELFF. In DNA, the CDR3 is TGTGCCAGCAGCCAAGTACCGGGAGGGGAGCTGTTTTTT. The gene calls are TRBV3-1 (or the pseudogene TRBV3-2) and TRBJ2-2; D is perhaps TRBD2 (5 bases). Per the germline V gene, CDR1 is LGHDT and CDR2 is YNNKEL (reference sequence). This CDR3 has 13 residues. Trimming took 1 base from V and 8 from J, leaving 8 bases between them.

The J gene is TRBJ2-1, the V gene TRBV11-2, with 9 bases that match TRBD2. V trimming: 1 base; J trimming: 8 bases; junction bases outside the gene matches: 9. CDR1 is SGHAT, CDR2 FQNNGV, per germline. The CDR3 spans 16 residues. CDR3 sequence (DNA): TGTGCCAGCAGCTTAGGACGTCTAGCGGGAAGCGATGAGCAGTTCTTC. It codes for CASSLGRLAGSDEQFF.

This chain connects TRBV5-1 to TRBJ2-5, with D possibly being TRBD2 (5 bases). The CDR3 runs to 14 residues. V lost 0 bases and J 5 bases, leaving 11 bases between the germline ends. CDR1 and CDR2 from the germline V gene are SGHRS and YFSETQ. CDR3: CASSLDRGRETQYF. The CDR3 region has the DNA TGCGCCAGCAGCTTGGACCGGGGTAGGGAGACCCAGTACTTC.

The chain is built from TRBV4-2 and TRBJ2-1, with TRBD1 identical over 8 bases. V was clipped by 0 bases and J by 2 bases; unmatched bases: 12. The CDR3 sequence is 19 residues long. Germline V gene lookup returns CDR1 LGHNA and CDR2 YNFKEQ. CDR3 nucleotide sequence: TGTGCCAGCAGCCAAGATCACCCCCCGGACAGGGACACCTACAATGAGCAGTTCTTC. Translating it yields CASSQDHPPDRDTYNEQFF.